Presented here are 9 T cell receptor beta chains from one specimen sequenced in a study of control samples from healthy donors and cancer patients. Only in-frame clones appear in the TCRdb table, and some are missing; sequencing was by immunoSEQ multiplex PCR. The sample has about 75,000 clones, more than 75% seen once. Sequenced material: blood. Source of these receptors: a man in his fifties in good health.

V and J are TRBV9 and TRBJ2-7; tentative D call: TRBD2 (6 bases). This CDR3 comprises 14 residues. The ends were cut back, 0 bases at V and 2 bases at J, with 9 bases in the middle. CDR1 is SGDLS and CDR2 is YYNGEE in the germline V gene. The CDR3 protein is CASSVVAETYEQYF. The CDR3 coding sequence is TGTGCCAGCAGCGTAGTAGCGGAGACCTACGAGCAGTACTTC.

This chain connects TRBV5-6 to TRBJ2-6; D not resolved. V was trimmed by 1 base and J by 4 bases, leaving 3 bases between them. Germline CDR1 reads SGHDT; CDR2 reads YYEEEE. This CDR3 contains 13 residues. The CDR3 region has the DNA TGTGCCAGCAGCTTGCCCGGGGCCAACGTCCTGACTTTC. Translating it yields CASSLPGANVLTF.

The rearrangement joins TRBV9 to TRBJ2-5, with D unclear. Trimming stripped 2 bases from V and 5 bases from J, with 7 bases between. CDR3 length: 12 residues. CDR1 and CDR2 from the germline V gene are SGDLS and YYNGEE. The CDR3 protein is CASSVTEETQYF. CDR3 in DNA: TGTGCCAGCAGCGTCACTGAGGAGACCCAGTACTTC.

The J gene is TRBJ1-5, the V gene TRBV7-2; D might be TRBD1 (5 bases). The CDR3 contains 15 residues. V gave up 1 base and J gave up 2 bases, with 9 bases separating them. Germline CDR1 reads SGHTA; CDR2 reads FQGNSA. The CDR3 DNA is TGTGCCAGCAGCTTAGTCGGGGCTGGCAATCAGCCCCAGCATTTT. It yields the protein CASSLVGAGNQPQHF.

V and J are TRBV20-1 and TRBJ1-2, with 7 positions matching TRBD1. CDR1 and CDR2 from the germline V gene are DFQATT and SNEGSKA (reference sequence). J gave up 4 bases and V 3 bases, and 8 bases lay outside the gene matches. This CDR3 comprises 14 residues. The CDR3 nucleotides are TGCAGTGCTAGTCTACAGGGGATTGGCTATGGCTACACCTTC. The encoded protein is CSASLQGIGYGYTF.

The CDR3 coding sequence is TGTGCCAGCAGCTTGGCCCCTACAGGGTCGGGTGAAAAACTGTTTTTT. As protein: CASSLAPTGSGEKLFF. This chain joins TRBV5-5 and TRBJ1-4; D possibly corresponds to TRBD1 (6 bases). Germline V gene lookup returns CDR1 SGHKS and CDR2 YYEKEE (reference sequence). Trimming stripped 0 bases from V and 7 bases from J, with 16 bases between. This CDR3 is built from 16 residues.

This clone was seen a handful of times. The chain has TRBV3-1 (or the pseudogene TRBV3-2) and TRBJ1-2; D ambiguous. Germline V gives CDR1 LGHDT, CDR2 YNNKEL (reference sequence). V was shortened by 4 bases and J by 3 bases, with 9 bases between the two germline ends. This CDR3 has 13 amino acids. CDR3 region: CASSPREDYGYTF. For the CDR3, the DNA is TGTGCCAGCAGCCCGAGGGAGGACTATGGCTACACCTTC.

This clone showed up just once. The rearrangement joins TRBV4-3 to TRBJ2-7, with 10 bases lining up with TRBD1. This CDR3 has 19 amino acids. Germline lookup yields CDR1 LGHNA and CDR2 YSLEER. V was pared by 6 bases and J by 0 bases, with 17 bases of the junction left unmatched. The CDR3 here is CASRHPGTGDQNSSYEQYF. CDR3 DNA sequence: TGCGCCAGCAGACACCCCGGGACAGGGGACCAAAACAGCTCCTACGAGCAGTACTTC.

This clone is a singleton in its sample. The chain uses TRBV3-1 (or the pseudogene TRBV3-2) and TRBJ2-3, with 9 bases identical to TRBD2. Germline loops: CDR1 LGHDT, CDR2 YNNKEL (reference sequence). J lost 4 bases, V lost 4 bases, and 9 bases had no gene match. The CDR3 loop spans 16 amino acids. The CDR3 reads CASSPLAGAGSDTQYF. CDR3 nucleotide sequence: TGTGCCAGCAGCCCCTTAGCGGGAGCGGGTTCAGATACGCAGTATTTT.